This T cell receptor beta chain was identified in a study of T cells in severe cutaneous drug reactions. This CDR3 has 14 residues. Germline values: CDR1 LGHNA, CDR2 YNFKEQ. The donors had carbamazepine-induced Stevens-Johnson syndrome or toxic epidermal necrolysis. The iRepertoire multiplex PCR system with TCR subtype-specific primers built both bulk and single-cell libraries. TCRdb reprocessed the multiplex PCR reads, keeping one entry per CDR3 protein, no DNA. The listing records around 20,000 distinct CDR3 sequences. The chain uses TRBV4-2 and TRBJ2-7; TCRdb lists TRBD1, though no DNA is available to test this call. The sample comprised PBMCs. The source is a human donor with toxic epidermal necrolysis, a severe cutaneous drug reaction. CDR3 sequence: CASSQGDSSYEQYF.